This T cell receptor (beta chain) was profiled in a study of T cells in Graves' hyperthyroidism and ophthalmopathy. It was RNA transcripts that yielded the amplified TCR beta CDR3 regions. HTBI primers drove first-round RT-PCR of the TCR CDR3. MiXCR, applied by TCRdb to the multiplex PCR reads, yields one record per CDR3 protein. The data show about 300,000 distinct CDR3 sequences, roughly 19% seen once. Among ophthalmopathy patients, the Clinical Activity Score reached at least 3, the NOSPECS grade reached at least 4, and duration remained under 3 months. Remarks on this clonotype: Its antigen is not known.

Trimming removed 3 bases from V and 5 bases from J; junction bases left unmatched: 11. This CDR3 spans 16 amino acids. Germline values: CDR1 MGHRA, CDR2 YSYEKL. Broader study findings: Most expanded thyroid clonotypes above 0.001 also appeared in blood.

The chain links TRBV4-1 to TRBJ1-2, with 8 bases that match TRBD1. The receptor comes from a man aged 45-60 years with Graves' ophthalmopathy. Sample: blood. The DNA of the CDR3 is TGCGCCAGCAGCCAGGATGCAACAGGGGGGCGATATGGCTACACCTTC. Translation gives CASSQDATGGRYGYTF.